This entry lists 32 T cell receptor beta chains sequenced from one sample in a study of blood T cell repertoires in COVID-19. This table comes from immunoSEQ multiplex PCR, and its TCRdb copy is limited to in-frame clones, with some not included. The profile shows fewer than 140,000 clones, around 80% of them singletons. The sequenced sample was peripheral blood. The receptors shown here come from a woman aged 60 to 75 with acute or convalescent COVID-19.

The chain joins TRBV30 to TRBJ2-2, with TRBD2 identical over 9 bases. The junction had 7 bases not matched to a gene; V was cut back by 0 bases and J by 5 bases. Germline V lookup: CDR1 GTSNPN, CDR2 SVGIG (reference sequence). The CDR3 runs to 16 residues. CDR3 in DNA: TGTGCCTGGAGTGTGGTTGGCGGGAGGGATACCGGGGAGCTGTTTTTT. This gives the protein CAWSVVGGRDTGELFF.

This chain joins TRBV10-3 and TRBJ1-2, with 9 positions matching TRBD1. The CDR3 has 15 amino acids. V gave up 2 bases and J gave up 2 bases; unmatched junction bases: 3. Germline loops: CDR1 ENHRY, CDR2 SYGVKD. This chain's CDR3 is CAISEEGQGNYGYTF. In DNA form, the CDR3 reads TGTGCCATCAGTGAGGAGGGACAGGGAAACTATGGCTACACCTTC.

V gene TRBV3-1 (or the pseudogene TRBV3-2) combines with J gene TRBJ2-1; D may be TRBD2 (6 bases). Germline V gene data show CDR1 as LGHDT and CDR2 as YNNKEL (reference sequence). The V gene lost 3 bases and the J gene lost 0 bases, with 15 bases spanning the gap. The CDR3 extends over 17 amino acids. CDR3 coding DNA: TGTGCCAGCAGCCAGGAGGGACTGGGGAGCTCCTACAATGAGCAGTTCTTC. It codes for CASSQEGLGSSYNEQFF.

The chain combines TRBV15 with TRBJ2-3; 10 bases align to TRBD2. The ends lost 3 bases at V and 0 bases at J; junction bases unmatched: 3. CDR1 and CDR2 from the germline V gene are LNHNV and YYDKDF (reference sequence). The CDR3 consists of 16 residues. CDR3 region: CATSSGLADSTDTQYF. CDR3 DNA: TGTGCCACCAGCAGCGGACTAGCGGATAGCACAGATACGCAGTATTTT.

This chain links TRBV7-2 with TRBJ1-5; 9 bases fit TRBD1. The CDR3 extends over 16 amino acids. Germline trimming cut 6 bases from V and 2 bases from J; bases unmatched to any gene: 8. Germline assignment: CDR1 SGHTA and CDR2 FQGNSA. This chain's CDR3 is CASSPGQGRGNQPQHF. CDR3 DNA: TGTGCCAGCAGTCCGGGACAGGGAAGGGGCAATCAGCCCCAGCATTTT.

This clone was found once. The chain links TRBV7-2 to TRBJ1-2; no definite D call. The CDR3 is 13 residues long. Trimming pared 1 base from V and 4 bases from J, leaving 7 bases between. Germline CDR1 reads SGHTA; CDR2 reads FQGNSA. Written as DNA, the CDR3 is TGTGCCAGCAGCTTAGATCCCCTCTATGGCTACACCTTC. Amino acid sequence: CASSLDPLYGYTF. The whole variable domain, filled in from reference TRBV7-2 and TRBJ1-2, reads GAGVSQSPSNKVTEKGKDVELRCDPISGHTALYWYRQSLGQGLEFLIYFQGNSAPDKSGLPSDRFSAERTGGSVSTLTIQRTQQEDSAVYLCASSLDPLYGYTFGSGTRLTVV.

The chain carries TRBV10-3 and TRBJ2-1; D may be TRBD2 (7 bases). This CDR3 region has 15 residues. Germline V gives CDR1 ENHRY, CDR2 SYGVKD. Trimming removed 2 bases at V and 6 bases at J, with 14 bases between. CDR3 amino acids: CAISEPGRGFNEQFF. DNA of the CDR3: TGTGCCATCAGTGAGCCGGGGAGGGGGTTCAATGAGCAGTTCTTC.

The V and J genes are TRBV5-1 and TRBJ1-1; 10 bases are a match to TRBD1. V lost 3 bases and J lost 6; bases outside the gene matches: 11. Germline CDR1 reads SGHRS; CDR2 reads YFSETQ. This CDR3 comprises 16 residues. The CDR3 DNA sequence: TGCGCCAGCAGCTCTCGGGACAGGGGTCAACGGGCTGAAGCTTTCTTT. This translates into CASSSRDRGQRAEAFF.

The chain combines TRBV5-1 with TRBJ2-3; D ambiguous. CDR1 SGHRS and CDR2 YFSETQ come from the germline V gene. The CDR3 totals 15 residues. The V end lost 2 bases, the J end lost 0 bases, and 10 bases lay between the germline ends. CDR3 sequence (DNA): TGCGCCAGCAGCTTTCTTTCCCAGAGCACAGATACGCAGTATTTT. Protein: CASSFLSQSTDTQYF.

The chain carries TRBV30 and TRBJ1-1; 7 bases map to TRBD1. The CDR3 is 13 residues long. Germline-derived CDR1 and CDR2 are GTSNPN and SVGIG (reference sequence). V trimming: 2 bases; J trimming: 11 bases; junction bases outside the gene matches: 11. This CDR3 reads CAWSSKRTGPAFF. The DNA for the CDR3 is TGTGCCTGGAGTTCGAAAAGGACAGGTCCGGCTTTCTTT.

The chain couples TRBV5-4 to TRBJ2-7; TRBD1 aligns across 7 bases. V dropped 4 bases and J dropped 2; count of bases not matched to a gene: 12. Germline lookup yields CDR1 SGHNT and CDR2 YYREEE (reference sequence). This CDR3 region has 16 residues. The CDR3 DNA is TGTGCCAGCAGCCCCCCCCCGAGACAGGGCCCCTACGAGCAGTACTTC. Translating it yields CASSPPPRQGPYEQYF.

The chain uses TRBV6-1 and TRBJ1-3; 11 nucleotides line up with TRBD1. Looked up from germline, CDR1 is MNHNS and CDR2 is SASEGT. The J segment lost 8 bases and the V segment lost 2 bases, leaving 14 bases of the junction unmatched. This CDR3 spans 18 amino acids. The CDR3 loop is CASSEKREDRGRTDTIYF. The CDR3 region has the DNA TGTGCCAGCAGTGAAAAGAGGGAGGACAGGGGGCGGACGGACACCATATATTTT.

The chain couples TRBV18 to TRBJ1-6, with unresolved D. CDR1 is KGHSH and CDR2 is LQKENI in the germline V gene. The V end was cut by 3 bases, the J end by 0 bases, with 9 bases between. This CDR3 is built from 16 residues. The CDR3 is CASSPGSSSYNSPLHF. The CDR3 DNA is TGTGCCAGCTCACCTGGGTCTAGCTCCTATAATTCACCCCTCCACTTT.

The J gene is TRBJ2-1, the V gene TRBV27; 7 bases fit TRBD1. Germline V gene sequence: CDR1 MNHEY, CDR2 SMNVEV (reference sequence). With V trimmed by 6 bases and J by 3 bases, 11 bases remained unmatched. The CDR3 runs to 16 residues. CDR3 coding DNA: TGTGCCAGCAGCCCTGAGCTCCGGGACAGCTACAATGAGCAGTTCTTC. It translates to CASSPELRDSYNEQFF.

The gene calls are TRBV6-5 and TRBJ1-1, with 7 bases that match TRBD1. The CDR3 totals 13 residues. V gave up 8 bases and J gave up 1 base; unmatched junction bases: 4. Germline lookup yields CDR1 MNHEY and CDR2 SVGAGI. CDR3 amino acids: CASLRDRNTEAFF. Written as DNA, the CDR3 is TGTGCCAGCCTCCGGGACAGGAACACTGAAGCTTTCTTT.

This chain links TRBV4-1 with TRBJ1-2; perhaps TRBD1 as D (5 bases). V lost 0 bases and J lost 6, with 14 bases in between. The CDR3 extends over 15 amino acids. Looked up from germline, CDR1 is MGHRA and CDR2 is YSYEKL. The CDR3 loop reads CASSQDRGSDNGYTF. CDR3 coding DNA: TGCGCCAGCAGCCAAGATAGGGGTAGTGATAATGGCTACACCTTC.

The chain has TRBV20-1 and TRBJ2-7; 8 nucleotides line up with TRBD1. The CDR3 totals 13 residues. Germline lookup yields CDR1 DFQATT and CDR2 SNEGSKA (reference sequence). V gave up 3 bases and J gave up 3 bases; unmatched junction bases: 4. The CDR3 protein is CSASSGTGYEQYF. CDR3 nucleotides: TGCAGTGCTAGTTCGGGGACAGGCTACGAGCAGTACTTC.

V and J are TRBV5-1 and TRBJ2-1; possibly TRBD2 for D (5 bases). The CDR3 contains 15 residues. The germline V and J ends were trimmed by 4 bases and 1 base, with 12 bases remaining between them. The germline gives CDR1 SGHRS, CDR2 YFSETQ. In nucleotides, the CDR3 is TGCGCCAGCAGCCGTTCAACGGGGTCCTACAATGAGCAGTTCTTC. This gives the protein CASSRSTGSYNEQFF.

CDR3 sequence (DNA): TGCGCCAGCAGCTTGTTCGGAGTAGGAGGCTACACCTTC. It specifies CASSLFGVGGYTF. This chain uses TRBV5-1 with TRBJ1-2; D is undetermined. The V and J ends lost 1 base and 8 bases respectively, with 12 bases between them. Germline V CDR1 and CDR2: SGHRS, YFSETQ. This CDR3 is 13 amino acids long.

The V gene is TRBV2, the J gene TRBJ2-1, with 9 bases that match TRBD2. This CDR3 contains 15 residues. V gave up 5 bases and J gave up 3 bases; unmatched junction bases: 5. CDR1 is SNHLY and CDR2 is FYNNEI in the germline V gene. The DNA of the CDR3 is TGTGCCAGCAGTCCCCAGACTAGCGGCTACAATGAGCAGTTCTTC. Its translation: CASSPQTSGYNEQFF.

This chain links TRBV2 with TRBJ2-1, with D unresolved. CDR1 SNHLY and CDR2 FYNNEI come from the germline V gene. The CDR3 is 12 amino acids. Trimming took off 5 bases at V and 7 bases at J, with 9 bases between the two ends. The CDR3: CASSISRNEQFF. CDR3 nucleotides: TGTGCCAGCAGTATATCACGGAATGAGCAGTTCTTC.

Here the CDR3 reads CASSPGTSGWETQYF. CDR3 bases: TGTGCCAGCTCACCCGGGACTAGCGGTTGGGAGACCCAGTACTTC. The chain uses TRBV18 and TRBJ2-5; 11 bases are a match to TRBD2. The CDR3 totals 15 residues. CDR1 is KGHSH and CDR2 is LQKENI in the germline V gene. V was pared by 3 bases and J by 5 bases, with 5 bases of the junction left unmatched.

The DNA for the CDR3 is TGTGCCAGCAGCACCGGGACAGGACTCTCTGGGGCCAACGTCCTGACTTTC. Protein product: CASSTGTGLSGANVLTF. V usage is TRBV7-3 and J usage is TRBJ2-6; 8 nucleotides agree with TRBD1. The V segment lost 5 bases and the J segment 0 bases; nucleotides outside the gene matches: 6. This CDR3 spans 17 amino acids. Germline V gene sequence: CDR1 SGHTA, CDR2 FQGTGA.

J is TRBJ1-2 and V is TRBV19, with 7 bases fitting TRBD1. CDR3 length: 11 residues. V trimming: 6 bases; J trimming: 9 bases; junction bases outside the gene matches: 4. Germline V gene data show CDR1 as LNHDA and CDR2 as SQIVND (reference sequence). This CDR3 reads CASSTTGSYTF. The CDR3 DNA reads as TGTGCCAGTAGCACGACAGGGAGCTACACCTTC.

The V call is TRBV18, the J call TRBJ2-2; TRBD1 matches at 10 bases. In germline, CDR1 is KGHSH, CDR2 LQKENI. This CDR3 contains 16 residues. V shed 3 bases, J shed 4 bases, and the junction held 5 bases outside the gene matches. The CDR3: CASSPAGTGATGELFF. The CDR3 nucleotides read TGTGCCAGCTCACCGGCCGGGACAGGGGCCACCGGGGAGCTGTTTTTT.

V usage is TRBV11-2 and J usage is TRBJ1-1; 10 bases align to TRBD1. The CDR3 spans 15 residues. Germline V CDR1 and CDR2: SGHAT, FQNNGV. After removal of 4 bases from V and 4 bases from J, the junction contained 6 bases not matched to a gene. The CDR3, as DNA: TGTGCCAGCAGCTGGACAGGGGGTATCGTCACTGAAGCTTTCTTT. This gives the protein CASSWTGGIVTEAFF.

In this sample, this clone turned up a few times. The genes are TRBV5-1 and TRBJ1-1; D uncertain. V gave up 4 bases and J gave up 3 bases, with 22 bases separating them. This CDR3 region has 17 residues. Germline V gene sequence: CDR1 SGHRS, CDR2 YFSETQ. This CDR3 is CASSLTLGYLRDTEAFF. The CDR3 bases are TGCGCCAGCAGCCTTACACTAGGGTATCTGAGGGACACTGAAGCTTTCTTT.

The chain has TRBV12-3 or TRBV12-4 and TRBJ2-5; D is unresolved. V dropped 3 bases and J dropped 3 bases, with 8 bases sitting between them. The CDR3 loop spans 13 amino acids. CDR3 loop: CASSFGQKETQYF. The CDR3 nucleotides read TGTGCCAGCAGTTTTGGGCAAAAAGAGACCCAGTACTTC.

The V gene is TRBV6-5, the J gene TRBJ2-7; 8 bases agree with TRBD2. After removal of 4 bases from V and 2 bases from J, the junction contained 7 bases not matched to a gene. The CDR3 has 15 amino acids. Germline CDR1 reads MNHEY; CDR2 reads SVGAGI. CDR3 sequence reads: CASSSVAGRTYEQYF. In DNA, the CDR3 is TGTGCCAGCAGTTCCGTAGCGGGAAGGACCTACGAGCAGTACTTC.

The V and J genes are TRBV15 and TRBJ1-2; 7 bases map to TRBD1. CDR3 length: 16 residues. V dropped 4 bases and J dropped 8; count of bases not matched to a gene: 16. Per germline, CDR1 LNHNV and CDR2 YYDKDF (reference sequence). This chain's CDR3 is CATSILGQSSQGGYTF. Here the CDR3 DNA reads TGTGCCACCAGCATATTGGGACAGTCATCACAAGGGGGCTACACCTTC.

The rearrangement links TRBV27 to TRBJ2-7, with D perhaps TRBD1 (6 bases). V shed 6 bases and J shed 2 bases, with 8 bases lying between them. The CDR3 has 12 amino acids. The germline CDR1 and CDR2 sequences are MNHEY and SMNVEV (reference sequence). The CDR3 DNA sequence: TGTGCCAGCAGGAACAGGGCCTACGAGCAGTACTTC. The encoded protein is CASRNRAYEQYF.

The rearrangement joins TRBV30 to TRBJ1-4; possibly TRBD1 for D (5 bases). CDR1 and CDR2 from the germline V gene are GTSNPN and SVGIG (reference sequence). The V gene lost 7 bases and the J gene lost 7 bases, with 16 bases spanning the gap. CDR3 length: 13 amino acids. As DNA, the CDR3 is TGTGCCTTAAAGGGGTTGCAGGCTGAAAAACTGTTTTTT. It codes for CALKGLQAEKLFF.